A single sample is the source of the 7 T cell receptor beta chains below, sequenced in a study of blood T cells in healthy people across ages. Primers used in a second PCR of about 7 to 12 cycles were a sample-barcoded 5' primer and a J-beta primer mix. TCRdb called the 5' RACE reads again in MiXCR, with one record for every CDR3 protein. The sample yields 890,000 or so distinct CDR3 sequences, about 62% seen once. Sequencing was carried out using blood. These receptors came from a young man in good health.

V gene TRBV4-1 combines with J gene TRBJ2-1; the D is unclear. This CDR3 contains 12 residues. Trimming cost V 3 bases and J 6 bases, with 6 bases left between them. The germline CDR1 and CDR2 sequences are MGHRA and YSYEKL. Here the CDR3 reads CASSHDPNEQFF. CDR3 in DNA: TGCGCCAGCAGCCATGACCCCAATGAGCAGTTCTTC.

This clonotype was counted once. The CDR3 is CASKQTGNNSPLHF. CDR3 nucleotides: TGTGCCAGCAAACAGACTGGAAATAATTCACCCCTCCACTTT. This chain connects TRBV6-2 or TRBV6-3 to TRBJ1-6; D call uncertain. V shed 7 bases and J shed 5 bases, with 12 bases lying between them. There are 14 residues in the CDR3. Germline V CDR1 and CDR2: MNHEY, SVGEGT.

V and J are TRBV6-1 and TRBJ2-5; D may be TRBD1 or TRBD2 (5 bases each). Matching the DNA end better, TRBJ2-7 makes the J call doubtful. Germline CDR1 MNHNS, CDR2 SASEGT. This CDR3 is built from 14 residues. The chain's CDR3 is CASSVTGTFDEQYF. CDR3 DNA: TGTGCCAGCAGTGTCACCGGGACGTTCGACGAGCAGTACTTC.

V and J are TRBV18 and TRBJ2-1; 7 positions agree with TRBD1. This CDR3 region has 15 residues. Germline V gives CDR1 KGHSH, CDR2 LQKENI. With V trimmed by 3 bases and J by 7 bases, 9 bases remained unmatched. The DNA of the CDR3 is TGTGCCAGCTCACCTACAGGGGCTTCGGGTAATGAGCAGTTCTTC. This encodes CASSPTGASGNEQFF.

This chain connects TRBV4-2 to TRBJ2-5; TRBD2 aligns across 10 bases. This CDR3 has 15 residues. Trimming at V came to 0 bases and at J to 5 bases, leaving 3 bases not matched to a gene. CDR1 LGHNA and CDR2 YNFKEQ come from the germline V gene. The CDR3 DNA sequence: TGTGCCAGCAGCCAAGATCTAGCGGGGGTGGAGACCCAGTACTTC. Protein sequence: CASSQDLAGVETQYF.

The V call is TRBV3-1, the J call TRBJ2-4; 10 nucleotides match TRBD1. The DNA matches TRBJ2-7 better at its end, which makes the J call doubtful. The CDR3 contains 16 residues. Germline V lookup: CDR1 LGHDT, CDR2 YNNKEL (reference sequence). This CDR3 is CASSQAPGQGTYEQYF. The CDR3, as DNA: TGTGCCAGCAGCCAAGCCCCGGGACAGGGGACCTACGAGCAGTACTTC.

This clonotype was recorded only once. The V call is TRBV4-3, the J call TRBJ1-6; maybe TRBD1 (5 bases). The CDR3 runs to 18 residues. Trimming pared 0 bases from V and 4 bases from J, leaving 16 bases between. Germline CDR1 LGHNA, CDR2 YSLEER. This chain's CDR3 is CASSQDERGRAYNSPLHF. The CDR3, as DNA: TGCGCCAGCAGCCAAGATGAAAGAGGCAGGGCGTATAATTCACCCCTCCACTTT.